This passage covers 8 T cell receptor beta chains from one sample sequenced in a study of blood T cell repertoires in COVID-19. Sequencing used immunoSEQ multiplex PCR; TCRdb keeps in-frame clones, though not all of them. The data show around 200,000 clones, with around 83% seen just once and roughly 2.8% held by the top ten. The sequenced material came from peripheral blood. The source is a man in his fifties with active or convalescent COVID-19.

This sequence joins TRBV4-2 and TRBJ2-6, with D hard to call. Per the germline V gene, CDR1 is LGHNA and CDR2 is YNFKEQ. Trimming pared 4 bases from V and 0 bases from J, leaving 7 bases between. The CDR3 totals 15 residues. The CDR3 region has the DNA TGTGCCAGCAGCCCGCAGGACTCTGGGGCCAACGTCCTGACTTTC. Protein sequence: CASSPQDSGANVLTF.

The J gene is TRBJ2-7, the V gene TRBV4-1, with 8 bases aligning to TRBD2. The V and J ends lost 1 base and 4 bases, in that order; junction bases with no gene match: 3. Germline assignment: CDR1 MGHRA and CDR2 YSYEKL. This CDR3 contains 14 residues. The CDR3 reads CASSQAERGYEQYF. The CDR3 DNA reads as TGCGCCAGCAGCCAAGCGGAGCGGGGGTACGAGCAGTACTTC.

This clone was detected many times. V is TRBV19 and J is TRBJ1-1; 7 bases map to TRBD1. V shed 9 bases and J 4 bases; nucleotides not matched to a gene: 14. The CDR3 consists of 15 residues. The germline gives CDR1 LNHDA, CDR2 SQIVND (reference sequence). The chain's CDR3 is CARGIDRVLPTEAFF. The CDR3 DNA sequence: TGTGCCAGGGGGATCGACAGGGTCTTACCCACTGAAGCTTTCTTT.

The V call is TRBV7-3, the J call TRBJ2-6; the D is unclear. This CDR3 region has 14 residues. In germline, CDR1 is SGHTA, CDR2 FQGTGA. Trimming pared 5 bases from V and 0 bases from J, leaving 5 bases between. This CDR3 is CASSESSGANVLTF. The DNA of the CDR3 is TGTGCCAGCAGCGAGAGCTCTGGGGCCAACGTCCTGACTTTC.

This clone was detected once. The V call is TRBV20-1, the J call TRBJ2-7; D may be TRBD2 (5 bases). This CDR3 region has 11 residues. V dropped 3 bases and J dropped 4 bases, with 7 bases sitting between them. Germline V lookup: CDR1 DFQATT, CDR2 SNEGSKA (reference sequence). CDR3 region: CSASSEYEQYF. The CDR3 region has the DNA TGCAGTGCTAGTAGCGAATACGAGCAGTACTTC.

The rearrangement uses TRBV19 and TRBJ2-1, with a possible D match to TRBD1 (7 bases). This CDR3 is built from 15 residues. Germline CDR1 and CDR2: LNHDA and SQIVND (reference sequence). V shed 5 bases and J shed 7 bases, with 18 bases lying between them. The CDR3 reads CASSPRQGGENEQFF. In nucleotides, the CDR3 is TGTGCCAGTAGTCCGAGACAGGGCGGGGAGAATGAGCAGTTCTTC.

The chain uses TRBV7-9 and TRBJ2-5; a possible D gene is TRBD2 (5 bases). The CDR3 runs 13 residues. CDR1 is SEHNR, CDR2 FQNEAQ, per germline (reference sequence). The ends were cut back, 5 bases at V and 9 bases at J, with 16 bases in the middle. CDR3 amino acids: CASSLGPSGAQYF. The CDR3 region has the DNA TGTGCCAGCAGCCTAGGGCCCAGCGGCGCCCAGTACTTC.

The rearrangement joins TRBV7-9 to TRBJ1-6; 7 bases fit TRBD1. Looked up from germline, CDR1 is SEHNR and CDR2 is FQNEAQ (reference sequence). V shed 2 bases and J 9 bases; nucleotides not matched to a gene: 4. CDR3 size: 14 residues. CDR3 residues: CASSLSRDSSPLHF. The CDR3 DNA follows: TGTGCCAGCAGCTTAAGTCGGGACAGTTCACCCCTCCACTTT.